This T cell receptor (beta chain) was found in a study of shared clonotypes between healthy human individuals. Turning to the study itself: Donors, aged 18 to 49, were a couple of women and a few men.

This CDR3 region has 12 residues. Germline CDR1 is GTSNPN and CDR2 is SVGIG (reference sequence). The V end lost 0 bases, the J end lost 4 bases, and 6 bases lay between the germline ends. Of note for this clone: The target antigen is unknown.

Study outcomes and limitations: Memory subsets generally showed lower estimated richness than naive subsets. Lower generation probabilities were found for non-shared clonotypes than for those shared by all four donors.

A deep-level run was used for the assay. Sequencing was performed with immunoSEQ multiplex PCR; in TCRdb, only in-frame clones are kept and a portion is missing. The table shows roughly 1,000,000 clones, with 70% to 80% occurring only once. The receptor was derived from a man aged 18-30 years in good health. Some clones in this sample may be carry-over from other donors' samples. The chain couples TRBV30 to TRBJ1-2; D gene unclear. Input material: memory CD4+ T cells from PBMCs. The subset: CD45RA-negative fraction. The CDR3 here is CAWSVVAYGYTF. DNA for the CDR3: TGTGCCTGGAGTGTAGTCGCCTATGGCTACACCTTC.